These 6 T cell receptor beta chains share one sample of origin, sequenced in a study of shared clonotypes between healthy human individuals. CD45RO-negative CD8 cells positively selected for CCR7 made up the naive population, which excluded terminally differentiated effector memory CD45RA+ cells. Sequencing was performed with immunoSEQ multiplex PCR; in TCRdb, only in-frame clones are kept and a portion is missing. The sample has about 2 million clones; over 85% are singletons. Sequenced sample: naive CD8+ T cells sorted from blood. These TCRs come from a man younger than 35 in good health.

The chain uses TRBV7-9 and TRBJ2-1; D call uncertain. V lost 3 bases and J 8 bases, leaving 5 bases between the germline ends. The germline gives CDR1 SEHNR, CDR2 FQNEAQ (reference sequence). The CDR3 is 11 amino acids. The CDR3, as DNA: TGTGCCAGCAGCTTCACGGATGAGCAGTTCTTC. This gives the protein CASSFTDEQFF.

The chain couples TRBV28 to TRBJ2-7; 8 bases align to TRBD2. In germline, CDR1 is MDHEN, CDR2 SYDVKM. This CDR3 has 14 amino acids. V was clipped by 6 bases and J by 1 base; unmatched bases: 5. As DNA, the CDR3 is TGTGCCAGCAGCGCGGGGGGAGTTTCCTACGAGCAGTACTTC. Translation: CASSAGGVSYEQYF.

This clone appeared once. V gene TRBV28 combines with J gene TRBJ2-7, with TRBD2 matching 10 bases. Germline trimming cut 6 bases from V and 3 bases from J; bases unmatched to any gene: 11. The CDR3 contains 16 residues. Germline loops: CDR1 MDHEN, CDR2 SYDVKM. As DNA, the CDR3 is TGTGCCAGCAGGTTAGGGTCGGGACTAGCGTACTACGAGCAGTACTTC. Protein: CASRLGSGLAYYEQYF.

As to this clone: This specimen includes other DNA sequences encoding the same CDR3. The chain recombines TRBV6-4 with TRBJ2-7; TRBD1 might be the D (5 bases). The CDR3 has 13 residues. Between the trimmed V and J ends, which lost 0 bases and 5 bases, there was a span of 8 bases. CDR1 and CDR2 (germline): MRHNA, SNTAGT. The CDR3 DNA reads TGTGCCAGCAGTGACTCCGTAGGGGACGAGCAGTACTTC. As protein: CASSDSVGDEQYF.

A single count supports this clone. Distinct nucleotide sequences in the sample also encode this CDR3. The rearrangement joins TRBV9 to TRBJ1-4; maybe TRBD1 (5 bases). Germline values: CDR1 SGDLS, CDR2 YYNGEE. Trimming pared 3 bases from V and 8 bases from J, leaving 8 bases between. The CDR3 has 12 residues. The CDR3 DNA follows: TGTGCCAGCAGCGCAGGGAACGAAAAACTGTTTTTT. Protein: CASSAGNEKLFF.

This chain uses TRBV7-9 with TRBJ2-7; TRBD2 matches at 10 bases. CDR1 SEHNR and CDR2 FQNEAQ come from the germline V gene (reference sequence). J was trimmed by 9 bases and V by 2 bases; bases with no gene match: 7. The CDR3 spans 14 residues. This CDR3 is CASSLSGTSVRQYF. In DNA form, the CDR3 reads TGTGCCAGCAGCTTATCCGGGACTAGCGTGCGGCAGTACTTC.